This TCR beta chain was identified in a study of T-cell reconstitution after alpha-beta-depleted transplantation in children. Germline values: CDR1 LGHNA, CDR2 YNFKEQ. V gave up 0 bases and J gave up 9 bases; unmatched junction bases: 7. The CDR3 is made up of 16 amino acids. Ten or more counts support this clonotype. Researchers prepared the TCRbeta library using unique molecular identifiers, the study reports. In TCRdb, the PCR reads were re-called with MiXCR into one record per CDR3 protein. The sample has hundreds of thousands of distinct CDR3 sequences; 9.5% to 10% are singletons. Sequenced here: PBMCs from the stem cell graft donor, sampled from the stem cell graft. This receptor was obtained from a human donor who donated a stem cell graft to a child with SCID. The chain is built from TRBV4-2 and TRBJ2-1; TRBD2 matches 11 bases. CDR3 coding DNA: TGTGCCAGCAGCCAAGATAGTAGCGGGGGGGCGGTTGAGCAGTTCTTC. Translated, it gives CASSQDSSGGAVEQFF.